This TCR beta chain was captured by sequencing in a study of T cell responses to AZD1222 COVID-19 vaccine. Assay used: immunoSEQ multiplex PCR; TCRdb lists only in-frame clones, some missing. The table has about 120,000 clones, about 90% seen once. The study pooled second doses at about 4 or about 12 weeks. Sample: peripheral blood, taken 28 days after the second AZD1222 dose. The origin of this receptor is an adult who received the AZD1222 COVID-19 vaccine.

This chain's CDR3 is CASSLVDLAKNIQYF. The CDR3 nucleotides read TGTGCCAGCAGCTTGGTGGATTTAGCCAAAAACATTCAGTACTTC. The chain joins TRBV5-6 to TRBJ2-4; D ambiguous. This CDR3 has 15 amino acids. The germline V and J ends were trimmed by 0 bases and 0 bases, with 7 bases remaining between them. Germline V gene data show CDR1 as SGHDT and CDR2 as YYEEEE.